The sequence of this T cell receptor (beta chain) was determined in a study of blood T cell repertoires in COVID-19. On the study more broadly: T cells, B-cell-depleted T cells, or PBMCs provided the cDNA or gDNA that served as material.

Germline lookup yields CDR1 MDHEN and CDR2 SYDVKM. The junction had 8 bases not matched to a gene; V was cut back by 5 bases and J by 4 bases. The CDR3 loop spans 15 amino acids. Measured with immunoSEQ multiplex PCR; TCRdb has only the in-frame clones, and not every one. The sample carries tens of thousands of clones, around 84% recorded once. The rearrangement joins TRBV28 to TRBJ1-2, with TRBD1 matching 9 bases. Sequencing used peripheral blood. The sequence was collected from a man aged 50 to 60 with acute or convalescent COVID-19. CDR3 DNA: TGTGCCAGCAGTCCCGGGGACAGGGAAATCTATGGCTACACCTTC. This encodes CASSPGDREIYGYTF.